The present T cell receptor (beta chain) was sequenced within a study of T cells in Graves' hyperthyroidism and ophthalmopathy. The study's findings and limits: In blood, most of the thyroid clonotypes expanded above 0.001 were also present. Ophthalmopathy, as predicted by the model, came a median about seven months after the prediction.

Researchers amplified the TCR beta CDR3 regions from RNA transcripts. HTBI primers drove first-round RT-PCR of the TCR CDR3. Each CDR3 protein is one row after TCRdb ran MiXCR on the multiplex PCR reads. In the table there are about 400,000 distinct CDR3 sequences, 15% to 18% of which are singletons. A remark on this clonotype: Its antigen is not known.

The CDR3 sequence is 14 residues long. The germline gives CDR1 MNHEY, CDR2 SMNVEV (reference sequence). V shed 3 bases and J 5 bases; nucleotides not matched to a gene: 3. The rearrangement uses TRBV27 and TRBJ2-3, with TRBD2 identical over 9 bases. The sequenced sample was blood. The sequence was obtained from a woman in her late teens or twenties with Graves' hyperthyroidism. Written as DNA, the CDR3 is TGTGCCAGCAGTTTGTCGACTAGCGGAGATACGCAGTATTTT. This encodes CASSLSTSGDTQYF.